This T cell receptor (beta chain) was recovered during a study of blood T cell repertoires in COVID-19. Across the whole study: Both acute and convalescent COVID-19 samples were obtained from the United States, Italy and Spain. The cDNA or gDNA used as material had been derived from T cells, B-cell-depleted T cells, or PBMCs.

Per the original methods: Nucleated cell counts were estimated from reference gene primer amplification. Data came from immunoSEQ multiplex PCR; TCRdb stores just in-frame clones and leaves some out. The V and J calls and clone size come from that table; D and trimming were worked out from the DNA. The table lists some 80,000 clones, more than 75% of them singletons. The clonotype comes from a human donor in a cohort sampled during active COVID-19. The sequenced material came from peripheral blood.

In nucleotides, the CDR3 is TGCAGTGCTAGTGTGGCGCGGGGGATACTTACTGGAAGGGAGACCCAGTACTTC. Amino acids: CSASVARGILTGRETQYF. This sequence joins TRBV20-1 and TRBJ2-5; 7 bases line up with TRBD2. The ends lost 3 bases at V and 5 bases at J; junction bases unmatched: 21. Germline V CDR1 and CDR2: DFQATT, SNEGSKA (reference sequence). CDR3 length: 18 residues.